The rows below give T cell receptor beta chains drawn from one sample of a study of T cells after yellow fever vaccination. Each CDR3 protein is one row after TCRdb ran MiXCR on the 5' RACE reads. The table records about 300,000 distinct CDR3 sequences, 3% to 4.5% of them present only once. The sequenced sample was PBMCs, obtained 5 days after the yellow fever booster vaccination. These receptor sequences come from a young man who received the YFV17D yellow fever vaccine. Both conserved end residues are part of each CDR3. A D gene is named only where the DNA matches it firmly. Not every row has a clone size; where given, it reads once, few, many or a size class.

j_call,v_call,clone_size,d_call,cdr3_aa,cdr3_nt
TRBJ1-1,TRBV7-2,-,TRBD1,CASSLARGHTEAFF,TGTGCCAGCAGCTTAGCCAGGGGGCACACTGAAGCTTTCTTT
TRBJ1-6,TRBV20-1,few,-,CSALGQPDSPLHF,TGCAGTGCTCTGGGTCAGCCGGATTCACCCCTCCACTTT
TRBJ2-3,TRBV5-1,many,TRBD2,CASASGGGSTDTQYF,TGCGCCAGCGCCTCTGGCGGGGGGTCCACAGATACGCAGTATTTT
TRBJ2-4,TRBV5-6,many,-,CASSRTGAKNIQYF,TGTGCCAGCAGCCGAACAGGGGCCAAAAACATTCAGTACTTC
TRBJ1-2,TRBV4-1,-,TRBD1,CASSLGQSGYTF,TGCGCCAGCAGCCTGGGACAGAGTGGCTACACCTTC
TRBJ2-5,TRBV7-6,few,TRBD2,CASSNYGGFETQYF,TGTGCCAGCAGCAATTACGGGGGGTTTGAGACCCAGTACTTC
TRBJ1-4,TRBV7-9,few,-,CASSLAGVAEKLFF,TGTGCCAGCAGCTTAGCCGGGGTTGCGGAAAAACTGTTTTTT
TRBJ1-5,TRBV4-3,many,-,CASSQDGGANQPQHF,TGCGCCAGCAGCCAAGACGGAGGGGCTAATCAGCCCCAGCATTTT
TRBJ1-1,TRBV7-3,few,-,CASSPTGGDREAFF,TGTGCCAGCAGCCCGACTGGCGGAGACAGGGAAGCTTTCTTT
TRBJ2-1,TRBV29-1,few,-,CSIEASGGTYNEQFF,TGCAGCATTGAGGCGTCGGGGGGCACCTACAATGAGCAGTTCTTC
TRBJ2-5,TRBV10-3,many,-,CAISVLAVETQYF,TGTGCCATCAGTGTGCTAGCAGTCGAGACCCAGTACTTC
TRBJ2-2,TRBV24-1,many,TRBD1,CATSAWDSRGELFF,TGTGCCACCAGTGCCTGGGACAGCCGAGGGGAGCTGTTTTTT
TRBJ2-1,TRBV6-2/TRBV6-3,few,TRBD2,CASSYSTGGEQFF,TGTGCCAGCAGTTACTCGACGGGGGGTGAGCAGTTCTTC
TRBJ2-1,TRBV6-6,few,-,CASSYGQGPANEQFF,TGTGCCAGCAGTTACGGGCAGGGCCCGGCCAATGAGCAGTTCTTC
TRBJ2-3,TRBV5-1,many,-,CASSLAEAGYTDTQYF,TGCGCCAGCAGCTTGGCCGAGGCGGGTTACACAGATACGCAGTATTTT
TRBJ2-3,TRBV4-3,few,-,CASSQAYDIGGTRPDTQYF,TGCGCCAGCAGCCAAGCCTACGACATTGGGGGAACCCGTCCAGATACGCAGTATTTT
TRBJ2-7,TRBV7-9,many,-,CASSLLLSSSYEQYF,TGTGCCAGCAGCTTACTCCTGAGCAGCTCCTACGAGCAGTACTTC
TRBJ2-2,TRBV7-7,few,-,CASSLVTPSLSPGGELFF,TGTGCTAGCAGCTTAGTGACACCCTCCCTATCGCCGGGCGGGGAGCTGTTTTTT
TRBJ1-5,TRBV3-1,many,TRBD1,CASSWGQGARQPQHF,TGTGCCAGCAGCTGGGGACAGGGGGCGAGGCAGCCCCAGCATTTT
TRBJ1-2,TRBV9,few,-,CASSDQMTAVSGYTF,TGTGCCAGCAGCGATCAAATGACAGCCGTGAGTGGCTACACCTTC
TRBJ1-5,TRBV19,few,-,CASSSRGEPQHF,TGTGCCAGTAGTAGCCGAGGGGAGCCCCAGCATTTT
TRBJ2-2,TRBV7-2,few,-,CASSLREEGTGELFF,TGTGCCAGCAGCCTGAGGGAGGAGGGCACCGGGGAGCTGTTTTTT
TRBJ1-2,TRBV24-1,-,-,CATSDAHYGYTF,TGTGCCACCAGTGATGCTCACTATGGCTACACCTTC
TRBJ2-3,TRBV4-3,-,TRBD2,CASSQPPRTSGADTQYF,TGCGCCAGCAGCCAACCTCCAAGGACTAGCGGGGCGGATACGCAGTATTTT
TRBJ1-5,TRBV7-2,many,-,CASSLGQNQPQHF,TGTGCCAGCAGCTTAGGACAAAATCAGCCCCAGCATTTT
TRBJ2-1,TRBV5-4,many,-,CASRRGASSYNEQFF,TGTGCCAGCAGGAGGGGGGCCAGTTCCTACAATGAGCAGTTCTTC
TRBJ2-1,TRBV6-1,few,TRBD2,CASSDPGLADNEQFF,TGTGCCAGCAGTGACCCGGGACTAGCCGACAATGAGCAGTTCTTC
TRBJ1-5,TRBV5-5,-,-,CASSLKGIQPQHF,TGTGCCAGCAGCTTAAAGGGAATCCAGCCCCAGCATTTT
TRBJ1-2,TRBV4-2,few,TRBD1,CASSQTGTGFYGYTF,TGTGCCAGCAGCCAGACCGGGACAGGGTTTTACGGCTACACCTTC
TRBJ1-2,TRBV20-1,-,-,CSAMEGNYGYTF,TGCAGTGCTATGGAGGGGAACTATGGCTACACCTTC
TRBJ1-2,TRBV20-1,-,-,CSARPGLGGYGYTF,TGCAGTGCCCGCCCGGGGCTGGGGGGCTATGGCTACACCTTC
TRBJ2-7,TRBV4-1,few,-,CASSQDPQKQGGEVYEQYF,TGCGCCAGCAGCCAAGACCCTCAAAAACAGGGAGGCGAAGTCTACGAGCAGTACTTC
TRBJ2-5,TRBV18,few,TRBD1,CASSPPTGLETQYF,TGTGCCAGCTCACCCCCGACAGGGCTGGAGACCCAGTACTTC
TRBJ1-3,TRBV5-1,many,-,CASKLIPGNTIYF,TGCGCCAGTAAATTAATTCCTGGAAACACCATATATTTT
TRBJ1-5,TRBV20-1,many,-,CSAPSAGAYGGANQPQHF,TGCAGTGCCCCTTCGGCAGGGGCATACGGTGGAGCCAATCAGCCCCAGCATTTT
TRBJ2-5,TRBV15,-,-,CATSPRDQETQYF,TGTGCCACCAGTCCCCGGGACCAAGAGACCCAGTACTTC
TRBJ1-2,TRBV5-1,few,-,CASSFLSGGYTF,TGCGCCAGCAGCTTTCTCTCAGGGGGCTACACCTTC
TRBJ2-7,TRBV4-3,many,-,CASSQVTGDEQYF,TGCGCCAGCAGCCAAGTGACGGGGGACGAGCAGTACTTC
TRBJ2-5,TRBV14,many,-,CASSQNRETQYF,TGTGCCAGCAGTCAAAACAGGGAGACCCAGTACTTC